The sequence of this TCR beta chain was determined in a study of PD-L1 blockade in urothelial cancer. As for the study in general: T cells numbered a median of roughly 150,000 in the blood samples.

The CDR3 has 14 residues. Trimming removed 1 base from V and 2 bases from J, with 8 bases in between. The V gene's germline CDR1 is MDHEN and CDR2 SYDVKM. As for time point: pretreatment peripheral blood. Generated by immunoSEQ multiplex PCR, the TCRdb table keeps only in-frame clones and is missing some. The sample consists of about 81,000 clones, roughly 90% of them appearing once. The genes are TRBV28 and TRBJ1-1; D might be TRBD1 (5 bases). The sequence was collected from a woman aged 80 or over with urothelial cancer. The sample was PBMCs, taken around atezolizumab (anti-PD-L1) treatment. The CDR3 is CASSLSGINTEAFF. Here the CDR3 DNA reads TGTGCCAGCAGTTTATCAGGGATTAACACTGAAGCTTTCTTT.